This entry is about one T cell receptor beta chain. These data originate in a study of blood T cell repertoires in COVID-19. The CDR3 has 13 amino acids. V lost 0 bases and J lost 6, with 9 bases in between. CDR1 is SGHRS and CDR2 is YFSETQ in the germline V gene. Clones were sequenced by immunoSEQ multiplex PCR, and TCRdb holds only the in-frame ones, with some missing. The profile shows over 120,000 clones, approximately 89% of them singletons. This sequence was found in a human donor in a cohort sampled during active COVID-19. The rearrangement uses TRBV5-1 and TRBJ1-1; D gene ambiguous. Source material: peripheral blood. For the CDR3, the DNA is TGCGCCAGCAGCTTGGGGAGGGTTGCTGAAGCTTTCTTT. Its protein product is CASSLGRVAEAFF. Together with reference TRBV5-1 and TRBJ1-1, the CDR3 gives the full variable domain: KAGVTQTPRYLIKTRGQQVTLSCSPISGHRSVSWYQQTPGQGLQFLFEYFSETQRNKGNFPGRFSGRQFSNSRSEMNVSTLELGDSALYLCASSLGRVAEAFFGQGTRLTVV.